The rows below give T cell receptor beta chains drawn from one sample of a study of beta chain features in type 1 diabetes. Measured with immunoSEQ multiplex PCR; TCRdb has only the in-frame clones, and not every one. The table includes 850,000 to 900,000 clones, 15% to 20% detected once. Material: naive CD4+ T cells from blood. The receptors shown here come from a woman aged 18-29 years in good health. The CDR3 runs from the conserved cysteine through the conserved F or W. Fields, in order: V gene, J gene, clone size, D gene, CDR3 DNA, CDR3 protein. D genes are given only for firm matches. Rows give clone size only sometimes, using once, few, many, or a class for an expanded clone.

TRBV28	TRBJ2-2	few	TRBD1	TGTGCCAGCATCAGGGGGATTACCGGGGAGCTGTTTTTT	CASIRGITGELFF
TRBV6-5	TRBJ1-1	.	.	TGTGCCAGCAGTTATACGGGGGATAACACTGAAGCTTTCTTT	CASSYTGDNTEAFF
TRBV7-3	TRBJ2-7	few	TRBD2	TGTGCCAGCAGCCCGGGACTATTGACCTACGAGCAGTACTTC	CASSPGLLTYEQYF
TRBV19	TRBJ1-1	few	.	TGTGCCAGTATAAAGGGATGGGGCACTGAAGCTTTCTTT	CASIKGWGTEAFF
TRBV19	TRBJ2-7	.	.	TGTGCCAGTAGTCCTCGAAGAGGGGGCGAGCAGTACTTC	CASSPRRGGEQYF
TRBV6-1	TRBJ2-5	few	.	TGTGCCAGCAGTCGAAGGGCAACGGAGACCCAGTACTTC	CASSRRATETQYF
TRBV7-6	TRBJ2-2	.	TRBD2	TGTGCCAGCAGCGGGAGGACTAGCGGGACCAACACCGGGGAGCTGTTTTTT	CASSGRTSGTNTGELFF
TRBV27	TRBJ1-2	.	.	TGTGCCAGCGGCACAGCCTATGGCTACACCTTC	CASGTAYGYTF
TRBV4-1	TRBJ2-3	few	TRBD2	TGCGCCAGCAGCCAAGATCGGGGACTAGCGGGACCTGTGACAGATACGCAGTATTTT	CASSQDRGLAGPVTDTQYF
TRBV6-5	TRBJ1-4	.	.	TGTGCCAGCAGTTTCGGGGAAAAACTGTTTTTT	CASSFGEKLFF
TRBV7-9	TRBJ1-3	few	.	TGTGCCAGCAGCCCCCCCGGCATTCTCGGAAACACCATATATTTT	CASSPPGILGNTIYF
TRBV28	TRBJ2-3	few	.	TGTGCCAGCAGTTTAAAGTCTACAGATACGCAGTATTTT	CASSLKSTDTQYF
TRBV2	TRBJ2-1	few	TRBD1	TGTGCCAGCAGTGCAACAGGGGACGCTGGGAATGAGCAGTTCTTC	CASSATGDAGNEQFF
TRBV14	TRBJ2-5	.	.	TGTGCCAGCAGCCAAGACCATTTCGTGGCGGAGACCCAGTACTTC	CASSQDHFVAETQYF
TRBV27	TRBJ2-1	few	.	TGTGCCAGCAGTCCCCGCGGGATCAACAATGAGCAGTTCTTC	CASSPRGINNEQFF
TRBV7-2	TRBJ2-7	.	TRBD2	TGTGCCAGCACACAGGGAGCGGGAGTAACGTACGAGCAGTACTTC	CASTQGAGVTYEQYF
TRBV6-5	TRBJ2-7	.	TRBD1	TGTGCCAGCAGTTTGACTGCGACAGGGGATTCCTACGAGCAGTACTTC	CASSLTATGDSYEQYF
TRBV4-3	TRBJ2-7	few	.	TGCGCCAGCAGCCAAGAGACGGGAGCCCTCTACGAGCAGTACTTC	CASSQETGALYEQYF
TRBV4-1	TRBJ1-4	.	TRBD1	TGCGCCAGCAGCCAAGTCGGGACAGGGGGCAGCGAAAAACTGTTTTTT	CASSQVGTGGSEKLFF
TRBV9	TRBJ2-7	.	TRBD2	TGTGCCAGCAGCGCCGGGACTAGCGGATACGAGCAGTACTTC	CASSAGTSGYEQYF
TRBV28	TRBJ2-7	.	.	TGTGCCAGCAGTTTTAGCATCTACGAGCAGTACTTC	CASSFSIYEQYF
TRBV19	TRBJ2-7	few	.	TGTGCCAGTAGACTGACAGGTAAAGCTTACGAGCAGTACTTC	CASRLTGKAYEQYF
TRBV5-4	TRBJ2-3	few	.	TGTGCCAGCAGCCCGGTGGGGAGAGATACGCAGTATTTT	CASSPVGRDTQYF
TRBV9	TRBJ1-3	.	.	TGTGCCAGCAGCGTAAACAGCTACTCTGGAAACACCATATATTTT	CASSVNSYSGNTIYF
TRBV5-1	TRBJ2-6	.	TRBD1	TGCGCCAGCAGCACGACAGGGGGCTCTGGGGCCAACGTCCTGACTTTC	CASSTTGGSGANVLTF
TRBV2	TRBJ1-4	.	.	TGTGCCAGCAGTAGAGTGGGTGAGGAAAAACTGTTTTTT	CASSRVGEEKLFF
TRBV19	TRBJ1-2	few	TRBD1	TGTGCCAGTAGTACGACAGGGATGATCTCCTATGGCTACACCTTC	CASSTTGMISYGYTF
TRBV13	TRBJ2-7	many	.	TGTGCCAGCAGCTGGGCTGGAGTCGAGCAGTACTTC	CASSWAGVEQYF
TRBV6-1	TRBJ1-2	few	TRBD1	TGTGCCAGCAGTGTAGGGCAGGGGGCAGTTAACTATGGCTACACCTTC	CASSVGQGAVNYGYTF
TRBV6-1	TRBJ2-4	.	.	TGTGCCAGCGGGTTTACAGGGACGAACATTCAGTACTTC	CASGFTGTNIQYF
TRBV6-1	TRBJ2-7	.	TRBD1	TGTGCCAGCAGTGCCATACCGGGACAGGGGGTACCCCTCGCCTACGAGCAGTACTTC	CASSAIPGQGVPLAYEQYF
TRBV10-3	TRBJ2-7	.	.	TGTGCCATCAGCCGGACCGCTGCTACCTACGAGCAGTACTTC	CAISRTAATYEQYF
TRBV6-1	TRBJ1-5	.	.	TGTGCCAACGGCGGGGGCGGGGATCAGCCCCAGCATTTT	CANGGGGDQPQHF
TRBV7-9	TRBJ2-4	few	.	TGTGCCAGCAGCTTAGGCATAGGAGAAGTAGCCAAAAACATTCAGTACTTC	CASSLGIGEVAKNIQYF
TRBV6-6	TRBJ2-6	.	TRBD1	TGTGCCAGCAGTTACTCGACAGGGTCCGGGGCCAACGTCCTGACTTTC	CASSYSTGSGANVLTF
TRBV7-8	TRBJ2-1	.	TRBD2	TGTGCCAGCAGCTTACTTGCGGGAGTTTACAATGAGCAGTTCTTC	CASSLLAGVYNEQFF
TRBV10-1	TRBJ2-2	.	.	TGCGCCAGCAGTGATAGACATGAGGACGGGGAGCTGTTTTTT	CASSDRHEDGELFF
TRBV19	TRBJ1-2	few	.	TGTGCCAGTAGTGGATCCTCAGTCTATGGCTACACCTTC	CASSGSSVYGYTF
TRBV10-3	TRBJ2-7	.	.	TGTGCCATCAGTGCCATCAGGGGCCCACCCTACGAGCAGTACTTC	CAISAIRGPPYEQYF
TRBV6-5	TRBJ1-1	.	.	TGTGCCAGCAGTTACTCGAGAGGGTCACTGCGAGCTTTCTTT	CASSYSRGSLRAFF
TRBV7-3	TRBJ2-5	few	TRBD2	TGTGCCAGCAGCTCATCTGGGACTAGCGGGAGTCCCACCCAGTACTTC	CASSSSGTSGSPTQYF
TRBV14	TRBJ2-5	many	.	TGTGCCAGCAGCCAAGATTGGTGGGAGACCCAGTACTTC	CASSQDWWETQYF
TRBV7-8	TRBJ2-7	.	TRBD2	TGTGCCAGCACCCAAAGCAGGCTAGCGGGCTCCTACGAGCAGTACTTC	CASTQSRLAGSYEQYF
TRBV7-9	TRBJ2-7	few	TRBD1	TGTGCCAGCAGCTTATTCCGGACAGGGCCTTCCTACGAGCAGTACTTC	CASSLFRTGPSYEQYF
TRBV27	TRBJ2-2	.	.	TGTGCCAGCCGACCGGGACATTACACCGGGGAGCTGTTTTTT	CASRPGHYTGELFF
TRBV5-6	TRBJ2-7	.	.	TGTGCCAGCAGCCGGGACATAGTCTACGAGCAGTACTTC	CASSRDIVYEQYF
TRBV25-1	TRBJ2-1	.	TRBD2	TGTGCCAGCAGTGAACGGTCTGGACTAGCGAGCTACAATGAGCAGTTCTTC	CASSERSGLASYNEQFF
TRBV6-1	TRBJ1-1	.	.	TGTGCCAGCAGTGAATGGGGCTACACTGAAGCTTTCTTT	CASSEWGYTEAFF
TRBV9	TRBJ2-3	few	.	TGTGCCAGCAGCGTAGTCCGAGGTACGCAGTATTTT	CASSVVRGTQYF
TRBV18	TRBJ1-5	.	TRBD1	TGTGCCAGCTCGTACTACGGGACAGGGGACTATCAGCCCCAGCATTTT	CASSYYGTGDYQPQHF